Sequencing of this T cell receptor (beta chain) was carried out in a study of STAT5B mutations in CD4+ large granular lymphocyte leukemia. Whole-study findings and limits: 8/27 top patient clones versus 2/35 control clones were TRBV06-family. Patient CD4-sorted repertoires looked more clonal than healthy CD4+ repertoires, even without putative leukemic clones. Main leukemic clonotypes were patient-specific, but roughly 25% appeared at low frequency elsewhere.

The V segment lost 5 bases and the J segment 4 bases; nucleotides outside the gene matches: 2. CDR1 LNHDA and CDR2 SQIVND come from the germline V gene (reference sequence). The CDR3 totals 13 residues. Details on this clone: No antigen is known for it.

The survey-level immunoSEQ assay was used. Measured with immunoSEQ multiplex PCR; TCRdb has only the in-frame clones, and not every one. The table includes about 30,000 clones, approximately 76% detected once. Specimen: CD4+ T cells from blood buffy coats. This sequence was found in a human donor in good health. This sequence joins TRBV19 and TRBJ2-5, with 9 positions matching TRBD2. The CDR3 protein is CASSRAGGETQYF. The CDR3 DNA follows: TGTGCCAGTAGTCGAGCGGGGGGAGAGACCCAGTACTTC.